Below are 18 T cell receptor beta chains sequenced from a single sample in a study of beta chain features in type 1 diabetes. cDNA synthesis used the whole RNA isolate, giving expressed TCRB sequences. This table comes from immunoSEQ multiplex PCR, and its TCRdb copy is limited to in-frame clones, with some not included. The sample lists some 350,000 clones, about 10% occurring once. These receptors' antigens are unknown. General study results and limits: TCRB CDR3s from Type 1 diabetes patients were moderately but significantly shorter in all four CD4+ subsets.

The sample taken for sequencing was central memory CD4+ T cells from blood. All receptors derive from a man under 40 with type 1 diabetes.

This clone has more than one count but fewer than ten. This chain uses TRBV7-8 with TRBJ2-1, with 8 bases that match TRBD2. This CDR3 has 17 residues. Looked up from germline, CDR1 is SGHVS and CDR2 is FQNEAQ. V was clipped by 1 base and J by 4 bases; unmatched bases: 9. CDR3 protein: CASSLETGRAGYNEQFF. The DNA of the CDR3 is TGTGCCAGCAGCTTAGAGACCGGGAGGGCCGGATACAATGAGCAGTTCTTC.

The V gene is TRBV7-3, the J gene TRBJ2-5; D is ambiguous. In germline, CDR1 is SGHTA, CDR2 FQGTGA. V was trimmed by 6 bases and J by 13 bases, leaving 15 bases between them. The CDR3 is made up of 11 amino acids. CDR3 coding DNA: TGTGCCAGCAGGTACCCGGGCCTCCCGTACTTC. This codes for CASRYPGLPYF.

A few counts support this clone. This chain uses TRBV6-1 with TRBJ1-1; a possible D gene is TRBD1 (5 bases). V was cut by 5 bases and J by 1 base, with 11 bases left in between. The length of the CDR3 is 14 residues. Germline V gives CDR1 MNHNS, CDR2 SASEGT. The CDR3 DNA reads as TGTGCCAGCAGTTCGACAGTGGGGAACACTGAAGCTTTCTTT. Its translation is CASSSTVGNTEAFF.

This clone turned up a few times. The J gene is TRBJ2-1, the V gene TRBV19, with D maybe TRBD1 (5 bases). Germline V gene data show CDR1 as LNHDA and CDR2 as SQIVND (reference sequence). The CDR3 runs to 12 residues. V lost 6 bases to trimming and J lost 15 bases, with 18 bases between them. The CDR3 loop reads CASSQSVGPTFF. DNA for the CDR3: TGTGCCAGTAGCCAGTCAGTGGGGCCTACGTTCTTC.

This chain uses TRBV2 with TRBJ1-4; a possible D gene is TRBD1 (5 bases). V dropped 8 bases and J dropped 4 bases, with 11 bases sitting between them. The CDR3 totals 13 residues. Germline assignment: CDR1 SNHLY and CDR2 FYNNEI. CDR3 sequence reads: CASGGLINEKLFF. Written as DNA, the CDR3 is TGTGCCAGCGGGGGACTGATTAATGAAAAACTGTTTTTT.

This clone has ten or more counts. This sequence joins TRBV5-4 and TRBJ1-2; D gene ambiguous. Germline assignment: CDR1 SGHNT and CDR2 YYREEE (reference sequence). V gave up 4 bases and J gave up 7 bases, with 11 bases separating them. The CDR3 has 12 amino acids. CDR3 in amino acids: CASSGFKFGYTF. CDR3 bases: TGTGCCAGCAGCGGGTTTAAGTTTGGCTACACCTTC.

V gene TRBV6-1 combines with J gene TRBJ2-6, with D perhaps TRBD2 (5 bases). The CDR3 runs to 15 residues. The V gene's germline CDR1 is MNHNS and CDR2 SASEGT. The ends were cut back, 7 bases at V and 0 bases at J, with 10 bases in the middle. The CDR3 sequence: CASTERGSGANVLTF. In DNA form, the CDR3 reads TGTGCCAGCACCGAACGGGGCTCTGGGGCCAACGTCCTGACTTTC.

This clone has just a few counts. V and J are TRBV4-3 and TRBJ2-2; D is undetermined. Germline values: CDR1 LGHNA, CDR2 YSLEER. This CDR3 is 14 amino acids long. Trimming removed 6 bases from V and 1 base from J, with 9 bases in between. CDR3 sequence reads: CASRLAENTGELFF. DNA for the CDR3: TGCGCCAGCAGGTTGGCGGAGAACACCGGGGAGCTGTTTTTT.

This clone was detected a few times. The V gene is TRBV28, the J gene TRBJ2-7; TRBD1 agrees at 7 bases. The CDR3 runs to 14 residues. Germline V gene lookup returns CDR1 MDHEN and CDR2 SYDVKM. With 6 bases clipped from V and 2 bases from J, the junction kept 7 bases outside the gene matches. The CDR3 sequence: CASSLQGPTYEQYF. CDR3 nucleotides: TGTGCCAGCAGCTTACAGGGGCCTACCTACGAGCAGTACTTC.

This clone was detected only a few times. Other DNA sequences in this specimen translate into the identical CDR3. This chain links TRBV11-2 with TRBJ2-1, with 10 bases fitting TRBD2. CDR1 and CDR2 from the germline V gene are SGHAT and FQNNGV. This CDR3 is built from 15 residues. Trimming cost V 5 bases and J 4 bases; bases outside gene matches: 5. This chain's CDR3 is CASSLSGRSYNEQFF. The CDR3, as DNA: TGTGCCAGCAGCCTTAGCGGGAGGTCTTACAATGAGCAGTTCTTC.

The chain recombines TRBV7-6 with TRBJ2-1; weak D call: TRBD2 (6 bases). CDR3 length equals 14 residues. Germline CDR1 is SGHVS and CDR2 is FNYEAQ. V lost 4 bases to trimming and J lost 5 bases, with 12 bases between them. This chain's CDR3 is CASSYSGSHNEQFF. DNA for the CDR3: TGTGCCAGCAGCTACAGCGGGTCCCACAATGAGCAGTTCTTC.

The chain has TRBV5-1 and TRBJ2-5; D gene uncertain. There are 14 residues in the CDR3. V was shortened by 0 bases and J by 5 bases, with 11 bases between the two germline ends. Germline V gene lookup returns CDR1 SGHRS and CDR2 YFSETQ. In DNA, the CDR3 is TGCGCCAGCAGCTTGGTGTTACCCGCTGAGACCCAGTACTTC. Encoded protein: CASSLVLPAETQYF.

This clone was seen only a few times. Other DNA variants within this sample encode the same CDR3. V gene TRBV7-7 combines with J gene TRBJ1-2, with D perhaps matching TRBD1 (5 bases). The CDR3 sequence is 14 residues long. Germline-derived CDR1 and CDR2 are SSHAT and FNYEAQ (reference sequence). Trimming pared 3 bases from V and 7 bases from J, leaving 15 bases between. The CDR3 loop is CASSFRAMDTGYTF. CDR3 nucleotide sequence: TGTGCCAGCAGCTTCAGGGCAATGGATACTGGCTACACCTTC.

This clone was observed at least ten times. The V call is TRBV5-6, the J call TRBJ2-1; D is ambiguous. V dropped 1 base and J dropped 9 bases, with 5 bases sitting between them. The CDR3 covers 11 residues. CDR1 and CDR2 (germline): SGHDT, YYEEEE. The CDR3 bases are TGTGCCAGCAGCTTGCTAACTGAGCAGTTCTTC. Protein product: CASSLLTEQFF.

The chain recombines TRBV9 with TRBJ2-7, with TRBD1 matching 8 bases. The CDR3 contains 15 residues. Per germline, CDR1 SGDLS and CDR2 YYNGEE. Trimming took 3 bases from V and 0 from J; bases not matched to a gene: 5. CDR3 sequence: CASSGQGLDSYEQYF. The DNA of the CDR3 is TGTGCCAGCAGCGGACAGGGGCTCGACTCCTACGAGCAGTACTTC. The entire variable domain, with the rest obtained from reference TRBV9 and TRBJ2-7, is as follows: DSGVTQTPKHLITATGQRVTLRCSPRSGDLSVYWYQQSLDQGLQFLIQYYNGEERAKGNILERFSAQQFPDLHSELNLSSLELGDSALYFCASSGQGLDSYEQYFGPGTRLTVT.

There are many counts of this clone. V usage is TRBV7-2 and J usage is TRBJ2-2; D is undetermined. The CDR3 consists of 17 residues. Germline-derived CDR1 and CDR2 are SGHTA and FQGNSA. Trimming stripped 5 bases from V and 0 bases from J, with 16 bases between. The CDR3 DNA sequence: TGTGCCAGCAGCCCGGGTATTCGGTTAACGAACACCGGGGAGCTGTTTTTT. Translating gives CASSPGIRLTNTGELFF.

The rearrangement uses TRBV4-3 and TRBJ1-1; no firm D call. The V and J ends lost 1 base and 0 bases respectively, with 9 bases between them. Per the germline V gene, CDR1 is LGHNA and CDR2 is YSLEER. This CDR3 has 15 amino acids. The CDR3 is CASSQVAAMNTEAFF. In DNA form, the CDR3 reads TGCGCCAGCAGCCAAGTGGCGGCCATGAACACTGAAGCTTTCTTT.

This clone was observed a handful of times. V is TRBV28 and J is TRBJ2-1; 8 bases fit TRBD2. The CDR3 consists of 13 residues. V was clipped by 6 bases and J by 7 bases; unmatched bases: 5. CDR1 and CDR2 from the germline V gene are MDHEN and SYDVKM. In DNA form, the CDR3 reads TGTGCCAGCAGCTCCAGACTAGCGAATGAGCAGTTCTTC. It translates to CASSSRLANEQFF.